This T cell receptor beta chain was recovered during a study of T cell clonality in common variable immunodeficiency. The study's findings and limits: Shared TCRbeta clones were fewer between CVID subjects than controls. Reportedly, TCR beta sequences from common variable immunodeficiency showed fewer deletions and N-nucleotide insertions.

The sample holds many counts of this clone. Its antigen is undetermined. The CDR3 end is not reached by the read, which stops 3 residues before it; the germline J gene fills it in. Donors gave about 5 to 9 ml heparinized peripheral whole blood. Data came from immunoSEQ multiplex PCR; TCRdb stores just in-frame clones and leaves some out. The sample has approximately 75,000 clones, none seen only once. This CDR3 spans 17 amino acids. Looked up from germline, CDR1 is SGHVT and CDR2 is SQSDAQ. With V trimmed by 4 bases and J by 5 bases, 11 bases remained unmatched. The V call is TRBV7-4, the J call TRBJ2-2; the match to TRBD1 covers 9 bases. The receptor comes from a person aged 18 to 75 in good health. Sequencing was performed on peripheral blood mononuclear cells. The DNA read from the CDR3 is TGTGCCAGCAGCTCTATACAGGGGGCCTGTGGGACCGGGGAG. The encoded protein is CASSSIQGACGTGE. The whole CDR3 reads CASSSIQGACGTGELFF.